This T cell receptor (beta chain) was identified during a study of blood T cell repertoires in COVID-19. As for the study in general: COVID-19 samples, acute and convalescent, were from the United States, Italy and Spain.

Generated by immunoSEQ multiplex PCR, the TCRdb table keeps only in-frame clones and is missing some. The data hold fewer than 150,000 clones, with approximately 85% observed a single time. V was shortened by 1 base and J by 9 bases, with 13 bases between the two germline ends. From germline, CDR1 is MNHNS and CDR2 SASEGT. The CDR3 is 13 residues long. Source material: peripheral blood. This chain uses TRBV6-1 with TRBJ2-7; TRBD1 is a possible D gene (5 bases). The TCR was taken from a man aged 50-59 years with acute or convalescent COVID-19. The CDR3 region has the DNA TGTGCCAGCAGTGAAGAGGGCAGGGCAAGGCAGTACTTC. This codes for CASSEEGRARQYF.